These 8 T cell receptor beta chains originate from one sample sequenced in a study of spatial heterogeneity in lung cancer. Findings of the study overall: Counts of expanded alpha and beta TCRs within tumors tracked the tumor nonsynonymous mutation count.

TCRdb redid the calling of the 5' RACE reads with MiXCR, one entry per CDR3 protein. The table has about 13,000 distinct CDR3 sequences, 3% to 4.5% seen once. The time point: sample taken at primary tumor resection. Which antigens these TCRs recognize remains unknown. This specimen was lung tumor tissue, taken at surgery. The source is a male donor with early-stage non-small cell lung cancer.

Ten or more counts support this clonotype. The chain links TRBV24-1 to TRBJ1-5; 8 positions match TRBD1. Trimming at V came to 3 bases and at J to 3 bases, leaving 9 bases not matched to a gene. The CDR3 is 17 residues long. Germline CDR1 KGHDR, CDR2 SFDVKD. The CDR3 loop is CATSDPSRTGFNQPQHF. CDR3 DNA: TGTGCCACCAGTGATCCGAGCAGGACAGGGTTCAATCAGCCCCAGCATTTT.

The sample holds many counts of this clonotype. The chain has TRBV7-9 and TRBJ1-5, with D possibly matching TRBD1 (5 bases). This CDR3 contains 14 residues. The V gene's germline CDR1 is SEHNR and CDR2 FQNEAQ (reference sequence). V was clipped by 5 bases and J by 3 bases, with 11 bases between them. CDR3 residues: CASSQAGPNQPQHF. CDR3 bases: TGTGCCAGCAGCCAAGCAGGGCCCAATCAGCCCCAGCATTTT.

This clonotype was counted at least ten times. The V and J genes are TRBV6-2 or TRBV6-3 and TRBJ1-1; 8 bases fit TRBD1. Germline V lookup: CDR1 MNHEY, CDR2 SVGEGT. V lost 5 bases, J lost 10 bases, and 3 bases stayed unmatched. CDR3 length equals 11 residues. CDR3 sequence: CASSMTGAAFF. The CDR3 DNA follows: TGTGCCAGCAGTATGACAGGGGCAGCTTTCTTT.

This clonotype was seen only a few times. The chain recombines TRBV3-1 with TRBJ2-7, with unresolved D. This CDR3 comprises 11 residues. Germline CDR1 LGHDT, CDR2 YNNKEL (reference sequence). Between the trimmed V and J ends, which lost 1 base and 7 bases, there was a span of 5 bases. CDR3 sequence (DNA): TGTGCCAGCAGCCAAGTTGGGGAGCAGTACTTC. Translated, it gives CASSQVGEQYF.

This rearrangement joins TRBV7-3 to TRBJ1-1; D might be TRBD1 (5 bases). The V and J ends lost 5 bases and 4 bases respectively, with 11 bases between them. This CDR3 is 13 amino acids long. Germline CDR1 reads SGHTA; CDR2 reads FQGTGA. CDR3 DNA: TGTGCCAGCAGCCGTCAGGGCTTCACTGAAGCTTTCTTT. Encoded protein: CASSRQGFTEAFF.

Ten or more counts support this clonotype. The chain employs TRBV3-1 and TRBJ2-5; TRBD2 might be the D (6 bases). The CDR3 length is 16 residues. Germline loops: CDR1 LGHDT, CDR2 YNNKEL (reference sequence). V was clipped by 3 bases and J by 5 bases, with 19 bases between them. The CDR3 DNA reads TGTGCCAGCAGCCAGCCCCCGGGACTGCGTTTGGAGACCCAGTACTTC. This gives the protein CASSQPPGLRLETQYF.

The chain joins TRBV5-6 to TRBJ2-7; D call uncertain. CDR3 length: 14 amino acids. V was cut by 2 bases and J by 3 bases, with 12 bases left in between. Per germline, CDR1 SGHDT and CDR2 YYEEEE. The chain's CDR3 is CASSFRRHIYEQYV. The CDR3 nucleotides are TGTGCCAGCAGCTTTCGTCGACATATCTACGAGCAGTACGTC.

This clonotype has ten or more counts. The chain uses TRBV4-1 and TRBJ2-1; the match to TRBD2 covers 7 bases. Germline V CDR1 and CDR2: MGHRA, YSYEKL. The junction had 6 bases not matched to a gene; V was cut back by 5 bases and J by 8 bases. This CDR3 spans 13 amino acids. The CDR3 nucleotides are TGCGCCAGCAGCGCGCCTGGGGGGGATGAGCAGTTCTTC. Translation: CASSAPGGDEQFF.